This T cell receptor (beta chain) was captured by sequencing in a study of a mutant IDH1 vaccine in newly diagnosed glioma. Turning to the study itself: Vaccination followed radiotherapy alone by 4-6 weeks, or accompanied temozolomide cycles. Treated patients comprised around 62% males and approximately 38% females, mean age around 40 years. Before enrollment, the patients had been treated with radiotherapy alone, temozolomide alone, or both together. Most of them had received both.

Time point of the sample: week 5, during vaccination. In every dose of vaccine, 300 ug of mutant IDH1 20-mer peptide was given alongside topical imiquimod. Germline CDR1 is SEHNR and CDR2 is FQNEAQ (reference sequence). V lost 4 bases, J lost 0 bases, and 13 bases lay in between. The CDR3 totals 16 residues. Details on this clone: As yet, its antigen is unknown.

The assay was immunoSEQ multiplex PCR, and TCRdb's table has in-frame clones only and misses some. The repertoire has over 50,000 clones, about nine tenths of them found once; the top ten carry around 4.4%. The sequencing here drew on PBMCs, taken from a glioma patient whose treatment included an IDH1 peptide vaccine. The chain carries TRBV7-9 and TRBJ1-3; D is undetermined. The clonotype originates from a woman in her 40s with glioma. CDR3 protein: CASSSLVGSSGNTIYF. Here the CDR3 DNA reads TGTGCCAGCAGCTCCCTGGTCGGTAGCTCTGGAAACACCATATATTTT.